Below are 8 T cell receptor beta chains sequenced from a single sample in a study of T cells after yellow fever vaccination. TCRdb recomputed calls from the 5' RACE reads with MiXCR, one row per CDR3 protein. The repertoire consists of about 340,000 distinct CDR3 sequences, with about 12% occurring once and the leading ten covering 2.5% to 4%. The sequencing here drew on CD4+ T cells sorted from PBMCs, taken 15 days after the yellow fever booster vaccination. All receptors derive from a man between 18 and 35 years old who received the YFV17D yellow fever vaccine.

The table lists this clonotype with a few counts. The CDR3 reads CASSQEVLAGAGETQYF. CDR3 in DNA: TGTGCCAGCAGCCAAGAGGTGCTAGCGGGGGCTGGGGAGACCCAGTACTTC. V usage is TRBV4-2 and J usage is TRBJ2-5; TRBD2 matches at 10 bases. Unmatched junction bases numbered 9, after V lost 0 bases and J lost 5 bases. Germline V gives CDR1 LGHNA, CDR2 YNFKEQ. This CDR3 has 17 amino acids.

V and J are TRBV4-3 and TRBJ2-1; 10 bases align to TRBD1. J lost 4 bases, V lost 0 bases, and 6 bases had no gene match. The V gene's germline CDR1 is LGHNA and CDR2 YSLEER. The CDR3 runs 17 residues. CDR3 nucleotide sequence: TGCGCCAGCAGCCAAGATGACCCGGGACAGGGGTACAATGAGCAGTTCTTC. Residues: CASSQDDPGQGYNEQFF.

The V call is TRBV18, the J call TRBJ2-7; 8 nucleotides line up with TRBD1. The germline V gene encodes CDR1 KGHSH and CDR2 LQKENI. The ends lost 4 bases at V and 4 bases at J; junction bases unmatched: 6. CDR3 length: 14 residues. CDR3 amino acids: CASSQRGQEYEQYV. In DNA form, the CDR3 reads TGTGCCAGCTCACAGAGGGGACAGGAGTACGAGCAGTACGTC.

This clonotype was seen a handful of times. This chain links TRBV5-1 with TRBJ2-5, with a weak D call TRBD1 (6 bases). Trimming left V 4 bases short and J 2 bases short, with 12 bases between. Germline assignment: CDR1 SGHRS and CDR2 YFSETQ. This CDR3 is 14 amino acids long. CDR3 nucleotides: TGCGCCAGCAGCCGACCGGGACATCAAGAGACCCAGTACTTC. This codes for CASSRPGHQETQYF.

This chain links TRBV5-1 with TRBJ2-5; D could derive from TRBD1 or TRBD2 (6 bases each). Germline V lookup: CDR1 SGHRS, CDR2 YFSETQ. The length of the CDR3 is 16 residues. V was pared by 7 bases and J by 2 bases, with 21 bases between. CDR3: CASEVGGSSEQETQYF. The CDR3 DNA reads TGCGCCAGCGAGGTAGGGGGGAGCTCGGAACAAGAGACCCAGTACTTC.

The chain recombines TRBV9 with TRBJ1-1; tentatively, D is TRBD1 (6 bases). With 4 bases removed from V and 1 base from J, the gap between germline ends came to 17 bases. From germline, CDR1 is SGDLS and CDR2 YYNGEE. This CDR3 is 16 amino acids long. In DNA form, the CDR3 reads TGTGCCAGCAGCACCACACCGGGACAACCGAACACTGAAGCTTTCTTT. Protein sequence: CASSTTPGQPNTEAFF.

This clonotype showed up just a few times. J is TRBJ1-4 and V is TRBV25-1; 8 bases align to TRBD1. V lost 4 bases and J lost 4; bases outside the gene matches: 8. The CDR3 consists of 16 residues. Germline V gene lookup returns CDR1 MGHDK and CDR2 SYGVNS. The CDR3 reads CASSAPRQGLNEKLFF. CDR3 in DNA: TGTGCCAGCAGTGCACCCCGACAGGGGCTTAATGAAAAACTGTTTTTT.

The chain combines TRBV10-3 with TRBJ1-4; 9 nucleotides agree with TRBD1. The CDR3 contains 16 residues. CDR1 and CDR2 from the germline V gene are ENHRY and SYGVKD. Trimming cost V 1 base and J 5 bases; bases outside gene matches: 5. The CDR3 spells CAISEWKGQGNEKLFF. For the CDR3, the DNA is TGTGCCATCAGTGAGTGGAAGGGACAGGGAAATGAAAAACTGTTTTTT.